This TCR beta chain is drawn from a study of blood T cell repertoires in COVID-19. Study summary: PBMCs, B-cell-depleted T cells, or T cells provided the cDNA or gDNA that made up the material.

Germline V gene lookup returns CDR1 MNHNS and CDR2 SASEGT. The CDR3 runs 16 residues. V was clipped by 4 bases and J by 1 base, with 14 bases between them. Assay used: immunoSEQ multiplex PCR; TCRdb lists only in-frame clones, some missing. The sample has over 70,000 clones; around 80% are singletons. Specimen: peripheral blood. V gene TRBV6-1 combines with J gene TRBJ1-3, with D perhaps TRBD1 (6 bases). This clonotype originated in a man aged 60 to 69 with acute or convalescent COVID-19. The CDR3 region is CASSGTGTMSGNTIYF. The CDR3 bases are TGTGCCAGCAGTGGTACAGGGACTATGTCTGGAAACACCATATATTTT.